This T cell receptor beta chain was identified in a study of tumor-infiltrating lymphocytes in primary liver carcinoma. Whole-study findings and limits: Overlap in tumor-adjacent and tumor-blood pairs fell below that of tumor region pairs.

TCR beta cDNA was reverse-transcribed from 500 to 550 ng of total RNA. The reaction used a constant-region primer and ProtoScript II reverse transcriptase. Investigators got TCR beta libraries out of three nested multiplex PCR rounds, done with slightly modified ARM-PCR. In the first two PCR rounds, TRBV1-TRBV30 forward primers were paired with a C-beta reverse primer, and each round lasted approximately 9 cycles. TCRdb analysed the multiplex PCR reads with MiXCR anew, one entry per CDR3 protein. This sample has almost 200,000 distinct CDR3 sequences, with about two thirds found just once. CDR1 and CDR2 (germline): MNHEY, SVGAGI. This CDR3 is built from 14 residues. V was clipped by 10 bases and J by 7 bases, with 19 bases between them. Both blood RNA, taken from unsorted whole blood, and germline DNA were extracted. This clonotype was picked up one time. Its antigen is not identified. A much larger clone differs from this one at a single base, so this may be a read error.

The chain employs TRBV6-5 and TRBJ1-4; possibly TRBD1 for D (5 bases). The clonotype was recovered from a woman aged 60-75 years with primary liver carcinoma and hepatitis B virus infection. Sequenced: peripheral blood. The CDR3 spells CANTHRGGSEKLFF. Written as DNA, the CDR3 is TGTGCCAACACCCACCGGGGGGGTAGTGAAAAACTGTTTTTT.